This passage covers 10 T cell receptor beta chains from one sample sequenced in a study of spatial heterogeneity in lung cancer. Using its own MiXCR run on the 5' RACE reads, TCRdb lists one record per CDR3 protein. The sample contains over a hundred distinct CDR3 sequences, around 25% of which appear only once. Time point indicated: sample taken at primary tumor resection. The study sequenced unsorted whole RNA from tumor, nontumor lung or frozen PBMC. The sequenced sample was PBMCs, obtained at surgery. These receptors came from a male donor with early-stage non-small cell lung cancer.

The sample holds a few counts of this clonotype. Found in a library prepared for alpha chains, this beta chain is an off-target read, and its abundance has little meaning. The chain employs TRBV7-8 and TRBJ1-2, with 7 bases that match TRBD1. This CDR3 has 13 residues. J gave up 4 bases and V 5 bases, and 4 bases lay outside the gene matches. CDR1 is SGHVS and CDR2 is FQNEAQ in the germline V gene. As DNA, the CDR3 is TGTGCCAGCAGCGTAGGGACAGCCTATGGCTACACCTTC. Its translation: CASSVGTAYGYTF.

Remarks on this clonotype: The size of this beta chain means little, since it is a stray read in a library made for alpha chains. The rearrangement links TRBV12-3 or TRBV12-4 to TRBJ2-1, with TRBD2 matching 10 bases. V was pared by 8 bases and J by 5 bases, with 12 bases of the junction left unmatched. This CDR3 region has 16 residues. The CDR3 loop reads CASLGPGTSANNEQFF. The DNA for the CDR3 is TGTGCCAGCCTGGGTCCCGGGACTAGCGCCAACAATGAGCAGTTCTTC.

Only a few counts were recorded for this clonotype. This beta chain appears as a stray read in a library generated for alpha chains; its size is not informative. This CDR3 reads CASSPVTGNTGELFF. CDR3 in DNA: TGTGCCAGCAGCCCAGTGACAGGGAACACCGGGGAGCTGTTTTTT. V gene TRBV4-2 combines with J gene TRBJ2-2, with D tentatively TRBD1 (6 bases). CDR3 size: 15 residues. In germline, CDR1 is LGHNA, CDR2 YNFKEQ. Trimming removed 4 bases from V and 1 base from J, with 10 bases in between.

This clonotype is classed as hyperexpanded (1% or more). This beta chain is off target for a library built for alpha chains, so its abundance means little. This rearrangement joins TRBV12-3 or TRBV12-4 to TRBJ2-7, with TRBD1 matching over 7 bases. J lost 0 bases, V lost 5 bases, and 7 bases had no gene match. CDR3 length equals 15 residues. CDR3 nucleotides: TGTGCCAGCAGTGCCGACAGGGTATTCTCCTACGAGCAGTACTTC. Its translation is CASSADRVFSYEQYF.

As to this clonotype: Found in a library prepared for alpha chains, this beta chain is an off-target read, and its abundance has little meaning. The V and J genes are TRBV29-1 and TRBJ2-3; 7 positions agree with TRBD2. The CDR3 has 12 amino acids. Germline trimming cut 7 bases from V and 4 bases from J; bases unmatched to any gene: 5. CDR1 and CDR2 (germline): SQVTM, ANQGSEA. The DNA of the CDR3 is TGCAGCGGGGAGACTAGCCCAGATACGCAGTATTTT. This gives the protein CSGETSPDTQYF.

This clonotype was counted between two and nine times. This beta chain was picked up by a library intended for alpha chains and is off target, so its count carries little meaning. This chain connects TRBV7-9 to TRBJ2-7; TRBD1 is a possible D gene (7 bases). This CDR3 region has 15 residues. V shed 4 bases and J shed 3 bases, with 16 bases lying between them. Looked up from germline, CDR1 is SEHNR and CDR2 is FQNEAQ (reference sequence). The CDR3 sequence: CASSSRDSEGYEQYF. CDR3 nucleotides: TGTGCCAGCAGCTCGCGGGACAGCGAAGGCTACGAGCAGTACTTC.

This clonotype has only a few counts. Since the library was made to target alpha chains, this beta chain is a stray read and its abundance is not meaningful. V is TRBV6-1 and J is TRBJ2-1, with D unclear. The germline CDR1 and CDR2 sequences are MNHNS and SASEGT. V was clipped by 7 bases and J by 7 bases, with 17 bases between them. This CDR3 has 14 residues. CDR3 region: CASMIGRMGNEQFF. The CDR3 region has the DNA TGTGCCAGCATGATAGGACGGATGGGAAATGAGCAGTTCTTC.

This clonotype is categorized as medium-sized. Since the library was made to target alpha chains, this beta chain is a stray read and its abundance is not meaningful. This chain joins TRBV7-9 and TRBJ1-5, with 7 bases matching TRBD1. Trimming took 4 bases from V and 2 from J; bases not matched to a gene: 5. The CDR3 extends over 15 amino acids. Germline assignment: CDR1 SEHNR and CDR2 FQNEAQ (reference sequence). The chain's CDR3 is CASSSTGSGNQPQHF. DNA of the CDR3: TGTGCCAGCAGCTCGACAGGGTCAGGCAATCAGCCCCAGCATTTT. The whole variable domain, filled in from reference TRBV7-9 and TRBJ1-5, reads DTGVSQNPRHKITKRGQNVTFRCDPISEHNRLYWYRQTLGQGPEFLTYFQNEAQLEKSRLLSDRFSAERPKGSFSTLEIQRTEQGDSAMYLCASSSTGSGNQPQHFGDGTRLSIL.

This clonotype was picked up a small number of times. This beta chain represents an off-target read in a library built for alpha chains; its size is of limited meaning. This chain links TRBV27 with TRBJ2-4; TRBD1 is a possible D gene (6 bases). V lost 5 bases to trimming and J lost 4 bases, with 15 bases between them. Germline V gene data show CDR1 as MNHEY and CDR2 as SMNVEV (reference sequence). This CDR3 region has 15 residues. The CDR3 sequence is CASSLHRDKKNIQYF. CDR3 DNA sequence: TGTGCCAGCAGTCTCCACCGGGACAAAAAAAACATTCAGTACTTC.

Of note for this clonotype: Found in a library prepared for alpha chains, this beta chain is an off-target read, and its abundance has little meaning. V usage is TRBV2 and J usage is TRBJ2-3; TRBD2 matches 13 bases. Losses at the gene ends were 1 base for V and 3 bases for J; bases not matched to a gene: 1. The length of the CDR3 is 16 residues. CDR1 and CDR2 from the germline V gene are SNHLY and FYNNEI. The DNA for the CDR3 is TGTGCCAGCAGTGAAGGGACTAGCGGGAGTACAGATACGCAGTATTTT. It is translated as CASSEGTSGSTDTQYF. The variable domain in full, with the rest retrieved from reference TRBV2 and TRBJ2-3, is EPEVTQTPSHQVTQMGQEVILRCVPISNHLYFYWYRQILGQKVEFLVSFYNNEISEKSEIFDDQFSVERPDGSNFTLKIRSTKLEDSAMYFCASSEGTSGSTDTQYFGPGTRLTVL.